The 11 T cell receptor beta chains reported below all come from one sample, sequenced in a study of cytomegalovirus exposure and HLA in healthy donors. PCR was performed using 60 Vbeta and 13 Jbeta primers. Measured with immunoSEQ multiplex PCR; TCRdb has only the in-frame clones, and not every one. The profile shows roughly 170,000 clones, about 80% of them singletons. Sequencing was carried out using PBMCs. The receptors derive from a man aged 25 to 40 in good health and CMV-seronegative.

This chain connects TRBV18 to TRBJ2-7, with D possibly TRBD1 on 6 matching bases. The CDR3 contains 14 residues. The germline V gene encodes CDR1 KGHSH and CDR2 LQKENI. V dropped 3 bases and J dropped 3 bases, with 12 bases sitting between them. CDR3 DNA: TGTGCCAGCTCACCGGGGGTAGGGGGCTACGAGCAGTACTTC. Translating gives CASSPGVGGYEQYF.

V is TRBV25-1 and J is TRBJ1-5, with no clear D. Trimming pared 5 bases from V and 2 bases from J, leaving 7 bases between. Germline CDR1 reads MGHDK; CDR2 reads SYGVNS. CDR3 length: 13 residues. The CDR3: CASSHGGNQPQHF. CDR3 bases: TGTGCCAGCAGTCACGGTGGCAATCAGCCCCAGCATTTT.

This chain joins TRBV6-1 and TRBJ2-7, with a weak D call TRBD2 (6 bases). The germline V gene has CDR1 MNHNS and CDR2 SASEGT. Trimming cost V 4 bases and J 2 bases, with 15 bases left between them. CDR3 length equals 15 residues. The CDR3: CASSGIRDFPYEQYF. As DNA, the CDR3 is TGTGCCAGCAGTGGAATTAGGGACTTTCCCTACGAGCAGTACTTC.

This clone was seen a few times. The chain joins TRBV6-5 to TRBJ2-5, with TRBD2 matching 7 bases. The junction had 13 bases not matched to a gene; V was cut back by 2 bases and J by 7 bases. Germline CDR1 MNHEY, CDR2 SVGAGI. This CDR3 is 16 amino acids long. CDR3 region: CASSYRGRVRGWTQYF. CDR3 DNA: TGTGCCAGCAGTTACCGTGGGAGGGTTCGTGGGTGGACCCAGTACTTC.

This clone was counted between two and nine times. J is TRBJ2-7 and V is TRBV15; TRBD1 matches 9 bases. J gave up 3 bases and V 3 bases, and 6 bases lay outside the gene matches. The germline V gene has CDR1 LNHNV and CDR2 YYDKDF (reference sequence). This CDR3 spans 15 amino acids. CDR3 sequence (DNA): TGTGCCACCAGCAGCTACCGGGACAGGGACTACGAGCAGTACTTC. It codes for CATSSYRDRDYEQYF. Together with reference TRBV15 and TRBJ2-7, the CDR3 gives the full variable domain: DAMVIQNPRYQVTQFGKPVTLSCSQTLNHNVMYWYQQKSSQAPKLLFHYYDKDFNNEADTPDNFQSRRPNTSFCFLDIRSPGLGDTAMYLCATSSYRDRDYEQYFGPGTRLTVT.

This clone turned up a few times. The rearrangement links TRBV5-1 to TRBJ2-5, with 7 bases aligning to TRBD1. The better agreement between TRBJ2-7 and the DNA end casts doubt on the J call. Germline V gives CDR1 SGHRS, CDR2 YFSETQ. There are 14 residues in the CDR3. The CDR3 coding sequence is TGCGCCAGCAGCTTGGAAACAGGGGACGACGAGCAGTACTTC. Translating gives CASSLETGDDEQYF.

The chain carries TRBV18 and TRBJ1-5, with a tentative D call TRBD1 (6 bases). CDR1 and CDR2 (germline): KGHSH, LQKENI. Trimming pared 4 bases from V and 1 base from J, leaving 11 bases between. The CDR3 has 15 amino acids. The CDR3 loop reads CASSQGGESNQPQHF. The CDR3 DNA sequence: TGTGCCAGCTCACAAGGGGGGGAAAGCAATCAGCCCCAGCATTTT.

The chain uses TRBV4-1 and TRBJ2-1, with 10 bases that match TRBD1. J gave up 0 bases and V 3 bases, and 8 bases lay outside the gene matches. The CDR3 totals 18 residues. The germline gives CDR1 MGHRA, CDR2 YSYEKL. This CDR3 reads CASSHPSRDRGSYNEQFF. The CDR3 nucleotides read TGCGCCAGCAGCCACCCTTCGCGGGACAGGGGCTCCTACAATGAGCAGTTCTTC.

The J gene is TRBJ2-3, the V gene TRBV5-6, with 14 bases fitting TRBD2. This CDR3 region has 18 residues. J lost 1 base, V lost 4 bases, and 8 bases had no gene match. Germline V gene lookup returns CDR1 SGHDT and CDR2 YYEEEE. The CDR3 is CASSRPPGLAGGTDTQYF. CDR3 coding DNA: TGTGCCAGCAGCCGACCTCCGGGACTAGCGGGGGGCACAGATACGCAGTATTTT.

The genes are TRBV27 and TRBJ2-3; D gene uncertain. In germline, CDR1 is MNHEY, CDR2 SMNVEV (reference sequence). The CDR3 is 13 residues long. The germline V and J ends were trimmed by 3 bases and 2 bases, with 6 bases remaining between them. CDR3 region: CASSFFLTDTQYF. The CDR3 DNA sequence: TGTGCCAGCAGTTTCTTTCTCACAGATACGCAGTATTTT.

This sequence joins TRBV10-3 and TRBJ2-5; D gene uncertain. This CDR3 has 12 residues. V gave up 2 bases and J gave up 5 bases, with 6 bases separating them. Germline V gene sequence: CDR1 ENHRY, CDR2 SYGVKD. The CDR3 nucleotides read TGTGCCATCAGTGAGGTTCGGGAGACCCAGTACTTC. It yields the protein CAISEVRETQYF.